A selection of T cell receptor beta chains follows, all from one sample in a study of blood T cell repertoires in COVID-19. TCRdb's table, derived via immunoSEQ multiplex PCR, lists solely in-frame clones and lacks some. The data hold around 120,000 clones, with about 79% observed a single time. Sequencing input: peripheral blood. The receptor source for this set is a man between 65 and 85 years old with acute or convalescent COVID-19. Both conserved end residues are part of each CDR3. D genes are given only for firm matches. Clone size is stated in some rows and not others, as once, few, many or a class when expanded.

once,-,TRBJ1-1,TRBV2,CAGNREGTEAFF,TGTGCCGGTAACAGGGAGGGGACTGAAGCTTTCTTT
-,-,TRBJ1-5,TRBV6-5,CASSPVSNQPQHF,TGTGCCAGCAGTCCAGTCAGCAATCAGCCCCAGCATTTT
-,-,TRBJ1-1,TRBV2,CASSEMTESTEAFF,TGTGCCAGCAGTGAAATGACAGAAAGCACTGAAGCTTTCTTT
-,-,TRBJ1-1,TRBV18,CASSARRQSNTEAFF,TGTGCCAGCTCAGCCCGGAGGCAGTCGAACACTGAAGCTTTCTTT
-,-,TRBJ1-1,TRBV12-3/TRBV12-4,CASSLRGEAFF,TGTGCCAGCAGTTTGCGGGGGGAAGCTTTCTTT
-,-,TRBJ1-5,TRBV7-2,CASSPAGQGHNQPQHF,TGTGCCAGCAGCCCGGCAGGGCAGGGGCACAATCAGCCCCAGCATTTT
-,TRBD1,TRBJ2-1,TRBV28,CASSPTGVGLYNEQFF,TGTGCCAGCAGCCCTACAGGGGTAGGATTATACAATGAGCAGTTCTTC
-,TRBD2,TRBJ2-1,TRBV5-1,CASSLTSAYNEQFF,TGCGCCAGCAGCCTAACTAGCGCCTACAATGAGCAGTTCTTC
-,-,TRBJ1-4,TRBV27,CASRRIGEMGEKLFF,TGTGCCAGCAGACGAATAGGGGAAATGGGTGAAAAACTGTTTTTT
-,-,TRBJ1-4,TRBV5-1,CASSSQGEKLFF,TGCGCCAGCAGTTCACAGGGAGAAAAACTGTTTTTT